This T cell receptor beta chain was identified during a study of CD8+ T cells in alopecia areata. The study's findings and limits: An increase in clonality over normal scalp was evident in lesional scalp, especially alopecia totalis/universalis. Resident alphabeta T cells of normal skin are also sequenced in scalp samples.

Peripheral blood and lesional scalp punch biopsies were taken from alopecia areata patients. About this clone itself: Its target is unknown.

CDR3 length: 12 amino acids. Germline V gives CDR1 SGDLS, CDR2 YYNGEE. The V and J ends lost 7 bases and 5 bases respectively, with 12 bases between them. Investigators isolated RNA and reverse transcribed it into cDNA to act as the sequencing template. Assay: immunoSEQ multiplex PCR; the TCRdb copy retains only in-frame clones and omits some. In the table there are 110,000 or so clones, over 55% of which are singletons. This chain uses TRBV9 with TRBJ2-5; D is possibly TRBD2 (6 bases). The sequenced sample consisted of NKG2D-low CD8+ T cells sorted from blood. This TCR was recovered from a human donor with alopecia areata. The CDR3 here is CASSGREETQYF. The CDR3 bases are TGTGCCAGCTCCGGACGGGAGGAGACCCAGTACTTC.